The rows below give T cell receptor beta chains drawn from one sample of a study of monozygotic twins with inflammatory bowel disease. Using the 5' RACE reads, TCRdb records one entry per CDR3 protein without DNA. Its table lists approximately 400,000 distinct CDR3 sequences. Sequenced sample: blood. Receptors were obtained from a human donor with ulcerative colitis or Crohn's disease, or a healthy co-twin of an affected twin (not recorded which). Both conserved end residues are part of each CDR3.

j_call v_call cdr3_aa
TRBJ2-3 TRBV9 CASSVDPRSTDTQYF
TRBJ2-2 TRBV3-1 CASSPKLGSRLPGELFF
TRBJ1-5 TRBV20-1 CSASNRVSQPQHF
TRBJ2-3 TRBV20-1 CSAIPVGGRRISTDTQYF
TRBJ2-3 TRBV20-1 CSATAVWTPSTPSGTDTQYF
TRBJ1-1 TRBV20-1 CSVPGRRGEAEAFF
TRBJ1-5 TRBV20-1 CSAQTGQGAQPQHF
TRBJ2-4 TRBV21-1 CASSKYKRGASKNIQYF
TRBJ1-1 TRBV5-1 CASSPSPPNTEAFF
TRBJ2-7 TRBV7-2 CASSLSGLKEQYF
TRBJ2-7 TRBV7-2 CASSFGTGLYEQYF
TRBJ2-6 TRBV7-2 CASSLTTGAGANVLTF
TRBJ2-5 TRBV20-1 CSARDRGRGETQYF
TRBJ1-2 TRBV30 CAWSVGGSGYTF
TRBJ2-1 TRBV7-2 CASSLGPASGAYNEQFF
TRBJ2-7 TRBV20-1 CSASGGTSGDYEQYF
TRBJ2-1 TRBV7-7 CASSSTRVNEQFF
TRBJ2-7 TRBV3-1 CASSQDPRRVGYEQYF
TRBJ2-2 TRBV29-1 CSATGQPTPGELFF
TRBJ2-7 TRBV3-1 CASSRGTRPYEQYF
TRBJ1-2 TRBV20-1 CSARQGSGYTF
TRBJ2-7 TRBV7-2 CASSLARAHEQYF
TRBJ1-2 TRBV7-2 CASSLADAVGYGYTF
TRBJ1-1 TRBV23-1 CASSQGTGGSNTEAFF
TRBJ2-2 TRBV7-9 CASTSSGGDLAGELFF
TRBJ2-7 TRBV4-1 CASSQDSGEIYEQYF
TRBJ2-3 TRBV7-9 CASSQKGTGDLTQYF
TRBJ2-1 TRBV4-2 CASSQDDWPNEQFF
TRBJ1-3 TRBV7-6 CASSFQLAGNTIYF
TRBJ2-5 TRBV12-3/TRBV12-4 CASRRALGARGETQYF
TRBJ2-7 TRBV7-2 CASSQTQGLEQYF
TRBJ2-7 TRBV20-1 CSARPPGTGTYEQYF
TRBJ2-3 TRBV10-3 CAISESGSSGGRTDTQYF
TRBJ2-1 TRBV7-2 CASSPLAGTGGRNEQFF
TRBJ1-3 TRBV25-1 CASSDRTGLSGNTIYF
TRBJ2-1 TRBV11-3 CASSLGGTANNEQFF
TRBJ1-1 TRBV7-2 CASSLVGNMNTEAFF
TRBJ2-5 TRBV5-1 CASSLVAGKETQYF
TRBJ2-5 TRBV12-3/TRBV12-4 CASSPRGQGIRETQYF
TRBJ1-1 TRBV5-1 CASSPGQGGVGTEAFF
TRBJ2-3 TRBV25-1 CASSESQGASSDTQYF
TRBJ1-1 TRBV3-1 CASSQLGQGPEAFF
TRBJ2-1 TRBV5-1 CASSFATNNEQFF
TRBJ1-6 TRBV3-1 CASSPEDGGSSPLHF
TRBJ1-5 TRBV6-6 CASTPGQGYQPQHF
TRBJ2-7 TRBV4-2 CASSQSQTAAYEQYF
TRBJ1-1 TRBV29-1 CSVFPRSVTEAFF
TRBJ1-6 TRBV5-1 CASSLDSVIYNSPLHF
TRBJ1-1 TRBV7-8 CASSAPGGSGTEAFF
TRBJ2-1 TRBV7-9 CASSLASGDEQFF
TRBJ1-6 TRBV20-1 CSARDLFGTDNSPLHF
TRBJ2-1 TRBV5-1 CASSLLQRLSEQFF
TRBJ2-3 TRBV5-1 CASSIPTGGTDTQYF
TRBJ1-4 TRBV5-1 CASSSDAGKVAKLFF